The subject of this entry is one TCR beta chain. The table came from immunoSEQ multiplex PCR; TCRdb's copy has only in-frame clones and leaves some out. The sample has fewer than 300,000 clones, 81% seen once; the top ten hold roughly 2.9%. This CDR3 has 11 amino acids. Deletions cut 6 bases from V and 8 bases from J, with 10 bases between. The record originates from a study of blood T cell repertoires in COVID-19. Sequencing was carried out using peripheral blood. This rearrangement joins TRBV12-3 or TRBV12-4 to TRBJ1-2; D gene ambiguous. The TCR sequence derives from a woman between 55 and 75 years old with active or convalescent COVID-19. This CDR3 reads CASSPGRGYTF. CDR3 nucleotides: TGTGCCAGCAGCCCTGGGAGGGGCTACACCTTC.